These T cell receptor beta chains were read from a single sample in a study of PD-1 blockade in classical Hodgkin lymphoma. Repertoires were generated with immunoSEQ multiplex PCR, while TCRdb's copy carries only in-frame clones and drops some. The table has some 70,000 clones, over 90% seen once; the top ten hold 2% to 3%. Input material: peripheral blood mononuclear cells (PBMCs). The source of these receptors is a human donor with classical Hodgkin lymphoma. CDR3s leave out the opening cysteine and the closing phenylalanine or tryptophan. The D gene is left open where the match is weak.

V,D,J,CDR3
TRBV6-5,.,TRBJ2-7,ASSPGSLYEQY
TRBV7-2,.,TRBJ2-5,ASSLFRTQETQY
TRBV2,.,TRBJ2-6,ASKRSRVNPSGANVLT
TRBV2,.,TRBJ2-7,ASSEAGGFRTDFFSSYEQY
TRBV5-1,.,TRBJ2-5,ASRFSGLRIETQY
TRBV18,TRBD1,TRBJ2-2,ASSPGTGTTGELF
TRBV2,TRBD1,TRBJ2-1,ASTGGAGGAYNEQF
TRBV9,TRBD2,TRBJ2-1,ASSLAGGLNNEQF
TRBV2,TRBD1,TRBJ1-6,ASSEKVGTGPSPLH
TRBV5-4,TRBD2,TRBJ2-2,ASSSGGAGHTGELF
TRBV6-1,TRBD2,TRBJ2-3,ASSEGGGAVWTDTQY
TRBV28,.,TRBJ2-7,ASSRLGFEQY
TRBV5-1,TRBD1,TRBJ2-1,ASSYPGQGSYEQF
TRBV20-1,.,TRBJ1-2,SARGSPGYT
TRBV6-5,.,TRBJ2-7,ASSYSVERDTYEQY
TRBV28,.,TRBJ1-5,ASIPRGAGDNQPQH
TRBV5-8,TRBD2,TRBJ2-5,ASSYLAGGTREETQY
TRBV6-6,TRBD1,TRBJ1-5,ASSHKTDRVRPQH
TRBV7-9,.,TRBJ2-1,ASSLVWKQGNYNEQF
TRBV6-6,.,TRBJ1-2,ASRAGNYGYT
TRBV6-5,.,TRBJ1-5,ASSPGTWDEPQH
TRBV7-9,.,TRBJ1-5,ASSLDAGAGNQPQH
TRBV29-1,.,TRBJ1-2,SGRQGDGYT
TRBV19,.,TRBJ1-3,ASSMEGRGNTIY
TRBV5-1,.,TRBJ2-3,ASSLGSTDTQY
TRBV9,.,TRBJ2-1,ASSVVSGYEQF
TRBV5-1,.,TRBJ2-7,ASSFAGGFDEQY
TRBV5-1,.,TRBJ2-1,ASSLATGTYNEQF
TRBV19,TRBD1,TRBJ1-4,ASSTGQTNEKLF